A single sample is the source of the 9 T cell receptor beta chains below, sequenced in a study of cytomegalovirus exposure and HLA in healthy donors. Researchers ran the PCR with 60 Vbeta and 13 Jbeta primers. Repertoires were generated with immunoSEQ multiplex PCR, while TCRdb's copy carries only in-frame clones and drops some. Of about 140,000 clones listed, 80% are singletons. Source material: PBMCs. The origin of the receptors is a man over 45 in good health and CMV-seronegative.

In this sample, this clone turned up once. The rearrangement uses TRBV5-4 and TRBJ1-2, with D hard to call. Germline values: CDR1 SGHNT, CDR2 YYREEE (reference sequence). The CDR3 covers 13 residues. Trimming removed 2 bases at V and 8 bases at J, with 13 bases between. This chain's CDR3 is CASSLAREAGYTF. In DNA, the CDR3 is TGTGCCAGCAGCTTAGCGCGGGAAGCGGGCTACACCTTC.

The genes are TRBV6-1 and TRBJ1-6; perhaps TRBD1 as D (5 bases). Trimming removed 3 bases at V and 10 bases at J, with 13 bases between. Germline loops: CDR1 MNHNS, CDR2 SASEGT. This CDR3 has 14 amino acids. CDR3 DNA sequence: TGTGCCAGCAGTGATATCCAGGGAAGGTCACCCCTCCACTTT. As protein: CASSDIQGRSPLHF.

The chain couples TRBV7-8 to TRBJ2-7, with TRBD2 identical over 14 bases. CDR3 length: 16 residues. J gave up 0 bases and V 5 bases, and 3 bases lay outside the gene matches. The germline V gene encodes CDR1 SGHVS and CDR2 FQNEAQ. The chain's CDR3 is CASSRTSGGTSYEQYF. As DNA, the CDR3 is TGTGCCAGCAGCCGGACTAGCGGGGGGACCTCCTACGAGCAGTACTTC.

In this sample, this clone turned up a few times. The CDR3 coding sequence is TGTGCCAGCGGTAAAGGCGACAATCAAGAGACCCAGTACTTC. This codes for CASGKGDNQETQYF. This chain joins TRBV9 and TRBJ2-5; D is ambiguous. The CDR3 has 14 residues. Trimming cost V 7 bases and J 2 bases, with 15 bases left between them. The V gene's germline CDR1 is SGDLS and CDR2 YYNGEE.

The DNA of the CDR3 is TGTGCCTGGAGTGTACGGGACAGGGGGGCGGTTAGTGAAAAACTGTTTTTT. It encodes CAWSVRDRGAVSEKLFF. The chain joins TRBV30 to TRBJ1-4; 11 bases line up with TRBD1. This CDR3 has 17 amino acids. CDR1 and CDR2 from the germline V gene are GTSNPN and SVGIG (reference sequence). J was trimmed by 7 bases and V by 0 bases; bases with no gene match: 10.

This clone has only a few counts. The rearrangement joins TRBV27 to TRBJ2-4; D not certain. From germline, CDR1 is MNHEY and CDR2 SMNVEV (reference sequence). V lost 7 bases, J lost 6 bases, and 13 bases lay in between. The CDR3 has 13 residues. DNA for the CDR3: TGTGCCAGCAAGCCCGCGTTGTTAAACATTCAGTACTTC. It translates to CASKPALLNIQYF.

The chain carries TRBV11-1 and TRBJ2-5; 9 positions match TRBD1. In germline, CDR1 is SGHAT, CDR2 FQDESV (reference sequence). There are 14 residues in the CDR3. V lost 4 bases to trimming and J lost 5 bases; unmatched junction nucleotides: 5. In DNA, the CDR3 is TGTGCCAGCAGCTCGGGACAGGGCAGCGAGACCCAGTACTTC. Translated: CASSSGQGSETQYF.

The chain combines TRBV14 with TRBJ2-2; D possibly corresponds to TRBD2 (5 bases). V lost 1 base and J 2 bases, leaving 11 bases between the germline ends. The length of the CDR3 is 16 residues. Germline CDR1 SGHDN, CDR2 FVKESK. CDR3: CASSQVRDLNTGELFF. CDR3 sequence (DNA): TGTGCCAGCAGCCAAGTCCGGGATTTAAACACCGGGGAGCTGTTTTTT.

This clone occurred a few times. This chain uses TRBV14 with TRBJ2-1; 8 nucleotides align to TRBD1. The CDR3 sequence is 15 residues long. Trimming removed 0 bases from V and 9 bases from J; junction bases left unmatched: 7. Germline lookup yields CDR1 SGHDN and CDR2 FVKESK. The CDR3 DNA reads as TGTGCCAGCAGCCAAGAAAGGACAGGGATGAGTGAGCAGTTCTTC. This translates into CASSQERTGMSEQFF.